This entry lists 27 T cell receptor beta chains sequenced from one sample in a study of tumor-infiltrating lymphocytes in oesophageal squamous cell carcinoma. Each CDR3 protein gets one entry after TCRdb re-called the PCR reads with MiXCR. The sample records about 15,000 distinct CDR3 sequences, roughly 54% being singletons. Sequencing was done on a sample of esophageal tumor tissue. These receptor sequences come from a female donor with esophageal squamous cell carcinoma.

The chain is built from TRBV9 and TRBJ1-3; D is perhaps TRBD1 (5 bases). The V end lost 0 bases, the J end lost 4 bases, and 11 bases lay between the germline ends. This CDR3 comprises 15 residues. Germline V gene lookup returns CDR1 SGDLS and CDR2 YYNGEE. The CDR3 region is CASSVAEGSGNTIYF. For the CDR3, the DNA is TGTGCCAGCAGCGTAGCAGAGGGGTCGGGAAACACCATATATTTT.

V gene TRBV6-6 combines with J gene TRBJ2-3, with 15 bases identical to TRBD2. There are 15 residues in the CDR3. Trimming took 11 bases from V and 6 from J; bases not matched to a gene: 9. From germline, CDR1 is MNHNY and CDR2 SVGAGI (reference sequence). CDR3 loop: CAASSGTSGRDTQYF. The CDR3 DNA sequence: TGTGCCGCCTCTTCCGGGACTAGCGGGAGGGATACGCAGTATTTT.

V is TRBV28 and J is TRBJ1-6; 8 bases fit TRBD1. This CDR3 contains 14 residues. Germline loops: CDR1 MDHEN, CDR2 SYDVKM. V shed 3 bases, J shed 10 bases, and the junction held 5 bases outside the gene matches. CDR3 sequence reads: CASSLQGAPSPLHF. CDR3 DNA sequence: TGTGCCAGCAGTTTGCAGGGGGCGCCCTCACCCCTCCACTTT.

The J gene is TRBJ2-5, the V gene TRBV7-2, with 14 bases identical to TRBD2. The J call may be faulty, since TRBJ2-7 better matches the DNA end. The germline V gene encodes CDR1 SGHTA and CDR2 FQGNSA. The CDR3 is made up of 16 amino acids. CDR3 residues: CASSSGLAGAISEQYF. For the CDR3, the DNA is TGTGCCAGCAGCTCGGGACTAGCGGGAGCAATCTCCGAGCAGTACTTC.

To note about this clonotype: Since no conserved phenylalanine or tryptophan closes the CDR3, a read error is the likely cause. The DNA is left out, because the CDR3 cannot be placed on it with certainty; the CDR3 is given as TCRdb lists it. The rearrangement uses TRBV7-9 and TRBJ2-5; the table's D call, TRBD1, was not checked against the DNA. The CDR3 region is 20 residues in length, termini included. Germline values: CDR1 SEHNR, CDR2 FQNEAQ (reference sequence). CDR3 protein: CASSGERDRVSGANVLTFGN.

This clonotype has just a few counts. The chain employs TRBV7-6 and TRBJ2-7, with 9 bases lining up with TRBD2. V lost 6 bases and J lost 3; bases outside the gene matches: 6. CDR3 length: 14 amino acids. Germline V gene lookup returns CDR1 SGHVS and CDR2 FNYEAQ. The CDR3 DNA reads as TGTGCCAGCAGTAATGCAGCGGGAGGCTACGAGCAGTACTTC. It specifies CASSNAAGGYEQYF.

Comments on this clonotype: The CDR3 carries no conserved terminal phenylalanine or tryptophan, so it likely arises from a read error. The DNA is left out, because the CDR3 cannot be placed on it with certainty; the CDR3 is given as TCRdb lists it. Here the CDR3 reads CASSSRLQETQYFGS. This chain links TRBV7-2 with TRBJ2-1. The CDR3 adds up to 15 amino acids, both ends counted. In germline, CDR1 is SGHTA, CDR2 FQGNSA.

This sequence joins TRBV19 and TRBJ2-3, with a possible D match to TRBD2 (5 bases). The J call is in doubt because the DNA end fits TRBJ2-1 better. The CDR3 is 14 residues long. Germline V gives CDR1 LNHDA, CDR2 SQIVND (reference sequence). CDR3 protein: CASSQDSFYNEQFF. The CDR3 DNA reads as TGTGCCAGTAGCCAGGACTCGTTCTACAATGAGCAGTTCTTC.

J is TRBJ2-1 and V is TRBV7-6; 9 bases map to TRBD2. The CDR3 consists of 15 residues. J lost 4 bases, V lost 0 bases, and 1 base had no gene match. The germline CDR1 and CDR2 sequences are SGHVS and FNYEAQ. CDR3 sequence: CASSLASGRYNEQFF. CDR3 DNA: TGTGCCAGCAGCTTAGCTAGCGGGAGATACAATGAGCAGTTCTTC.

This chain links TRBV27 with TRBJ2-5; TRBD2 agrees at 9 bases. The CDR3 is 15 amino acids. Trimming took 3 bases from V and 13 from J; bases not matched to a gene: 15. Germline-derived CDR1 and CDR2 are MNHEY and SMNVEV (reference sequence). The CDR3 loop is CASSLALAGTGELYF. The CDR3 nucleotides are TGTGCCAGCAGTTTGGCGCTAGCGGGGACCGGGGAGCTGTACTTC.

The V and J genes are TRBV7-3 and TRBJ2-1; D is perhaps TRBD2 (6 bases). The germline V gene encodes CDR1 SGHTA and CDR2 FQGTGA. V lost 3 bases to trimming and J lost 8 bases, with 11 bases between them. The CDR3 contains 13 residues. The CDR3 coding sequence is TGTGCCAGCAGCTTCTTAGGGGAGGATGAGCAGTTCTTC. This gives the protein CASSFLGEDEQFF.

This chain joins TRBV7-6 and TRBJ2-5, with a tentative D call TRBD1 (6 bases). Germline V gives CDR1 SGHVS, CDR2 FNYEAQ. The CDR3 runs 12 residues. The V end lost 5 bases, the J end lost 6 bases, and 10 bases lay between the germline ends. The CDR3 here is CASSPGVQTQYF. For the CDR3, the DNA is TGTGCCAGCAGCCCAGGGGTGCAGACCCAGTACTTC.

This clonotype was observed many times. This is likely a read error, given that the CDR3 carries no conserved phenylalanine or tryptophan at its end. Because the CDR3's place on the DNA is in doubt, the DNA is left out and the CDR3 is given as listed by TCRdb. The gene calls are TRBV28 and TRBJ1-2; the table gives TRBD1 as D, unverified against the DNA. The CDR3 length equals 8 residues, ends included. From germline, CDR1 is MDHEN and CDR2 SYDVKM. The CDR3 region is CASSLFPQ.

The J gene is TRBJ2-1, the V gene TRBV7-8; maybe TRBD2 (6 bases). CDR3 size: 16 residues. Germline-derived CDR1 and CDR2 are SGHVS and FQNEAQ. V lost 8 bases to trimming and J lost 4 bases, with 21 bases between them. DNA for the CDR3: TGTGCCAGCGGGTATAGGGGTGGGACTCAGTACAATGAGCAGTTCTTC. It yields the protein CASGYRGGTQYNEQFF.

J is TRBJ2-3 and V is TRBV7-3; 7 nucleotides agree with TRBD1. The CDR3 contains 14 residues. V was pared by 5 bases and J by 5 bases, with 7 bases of the junction left unmatched. Germline V CDR1 and CDR2: SGHTA, FQGTGA. This CDR3 reads CASSPDRVKDTQYF. The CDR3, as DNA: TGTGCCAGCAGCCCCGACAGGGTGAAAGATACGCAGTATTTT.

The rearrangement joins TRBV6-9 to TRBJ2-3; weak D call: TRBD2 (6 bases). The CDR3 runs to 13 residues. The V gene lost 4 bases and the J gene lost 6 bases, with 11 bases spanning the gap. From germline, CDR1 is MNHGY and CDR2 SVAAGI. The CDR3 sequence is CASSSQAGDTQYF. CDR3 DNA sequence: TGTGCCAGCAGTTCCCAGGCGGGGGATACGCAGTATTTT.

This clonotype was picked up one time. Likely a read error: the CDR3 ends without its conserved phenylalanine or tryptophan. It is unclear where the CDR3 begins or ends on the DNA, so no DNA is shown, and the CDR3 is as TCRdb lists it. The genes are TRBV7-6 and TRBJ2-5. Both ends counted, the CDR3 spans 16 residues. The germline V gene encodes CDR1 SGHVS and CDR2 FNYEAQ. The CDR3 is CASSLGYGEETQYFGN.

The chain employs TRBV7-6 and TRBJ2-7, with D possibly called TRBD1 or TRBD2 (5 bases each). CDR3 length: 15 amino acids. Per germline, CDR1 SGHVS and CDR2 FNYEAQ. Trimming removed 1 base at V and 5 bases at J, with 15 bases between. CDR3 region: CASSLGGRRDHEQYF. Here the CDR3 DNA reads TGTGCCAGCAGCTTAGGGGGCCGCAGGGACCACGAGCAGTACTTC.

As for this clonotype: The DNA is left out, because the CDR3 cannot be placed on it with certainty; the CDR3 is given as TCRdb lists it. The V call is TRBV6-8, the J call TRBJ2-3; the table's TRBD1 call for D was not verified on the DNA. Germline V gene data show CDR1 as MNHGY and CDR2 as SAAAGT. The length of the CDR3 is 24 amino acids, counting both ends. The CDR3 is CASSPPGTGDSPLHFGPGTDTQYF.

This clonotype was observed a single time. The V and J genes are TRBV6-2 or TRBV6-3 and TRBJ2-5; 11 bases match TRBD2. The CDR3 is 16 amino acids. CDR1 and CDR2 from the germline V gene are MNHEY and SVGEGT. V shed 10 bases, J shed 0 bases, and the junction held 10 bases outside the gene matches. The CDR3 DNA reads as TGTGCCACCTGGTTGGTAGCGGGGGGGAACCAAGAGACCCAGTACTTC. Its protein product is CATWLVAGGNQETQYF.

The count of this clonotype is one. The rearrangement uses TRBV7-6 and TRBJ2-6, with D unresolved. The J call is doubtful: the DNA matches TRBJ2-4 better. The length of the CDR3 is 14 residues. The germline CDR1 and CDR2 sequences are SGHVS and FNYEAQ. The CDR3 nucleotides read TGTGCCAGCAGCCTAGACCTAGAGTTAGACGATCAGTACTTC. Translating it yields CASSLDLELDDQYF.

This clonotype was recorded many times. The chain has TRBV28 and TRBJ1-2; D unclear. Trimming removed 2 bases at V and 6 bases at J, with 10 bases between. The length of the CDR3 is 13 residues. In germline, CDR1 is MDHEN, CDR2 SYDVKM. Here the CDR3 reads CASSLVFRDGYTF. The CDR3 bases are TGTGCCAGCAGTTTAGTATTTCGGGATGGCTACACCTTC.

This sequence joins TRBV7-6 and TRBJ2-3, with TRBD1 matching over 8 bases. The J call is uncertain, as TRBJ2-7 better fits the DNA end. Germline V gene lookup returns CDR1 SGHVS and CDR2 FNYEAQ. The CDR3 is 15 residues long. In nucleotides, the CDR3 is TGTGCCAGCAGCACCCGGGACAGGCCCGACAATGAGCAGTACTTC. This codes for CASSTRDRPDNEQYF.

The rearrangement links TRBV12-3 or TRBV12-4 to TRBJ2-1, with a tentative D call TRBD2 (5 bases). Gene TRBJ2-7 matches the end of the DNA better, so the J call may be wrong. CDR3 length: 13 amino acids. The CDR3 protein is CASSLLDFHEQYF. CDR3 coding DNA: TGTGCCAGCAGTTTATTGGACTTCCACGAGCAGTACTTC.

Of note for this clonotype: Mismatch with germline at one junction end may stem from a read error. The chain is built from TRBV27 and TRBJ1-6; no clear D. The CDR3 consists of 14 residues. Germline lookup yields CDR1 MNHEY and CDR2 SMNVEV (reference sequence). The CDR3: CASRERVPQETQYF. The CDR3 DNA follows: TGTGCCAGTCGGGAGCGGGTACCCCAAGAGACCCAGTACTTT.

This clonotype is a singleton in its sample. The chain is built from TRBV2 and TRBJ2-3; weak D call: TRBD2 (5 bases). There are 15 residues in the CDR3. The V and J ends lost 1 base and 14 bases respectively, with 22 bases between them. Germline assignment: CDR1 SNHLY and CDR2 FYNNEI. The CDR3 bases are TGTGCCAGCAGTGAAGTACCACTGAACACCGGGGAGCTGTATTTT. Protein: CASSEVPLNTGELYF.

This clonotype was seen more than once but under ten times. V and J are TRBV7-8 and TRBJ2-5; TRBD1 aligns across 7 bases. CDR3 length equals 15 residues. Trimming removed 3 bases from V and 5 bases from J; junction bases left unmatched: 9. Germline lookup yields CDR1 SGHVS and CDR2 FQNEAQ. The CDR3 protein is CASSLRQGPSETQYF. The CDR3 region has the DNA TGTGCCAGCAGCTTGCGACAGGGACCCTCCGAGACCCAGTACTTC.